This T cell receptor beta chain comes out of a study of cytomegalovirus exposure and HLA in healthy donors. CDR3 length: 14 residues. Trimming removed 5 bases from V and 5 bases from J, with 15 bases in between. CDR1 and CDR2 (germline): SGHAT, FQNNGV. The PCR employed 60 Vbeta primers together with 13 Jbeta primers. Profiled with immunoSEQ multiplex PCR; TCRdb holds only in-frame clones, not every one. This table holds about 81,000 clones, 77% found once. Only one count was recorded for this clone. What it binds is unknown. General study results and limits: The study flagged roughly 150 TCR beta chains as cytomegalovirus-associated. Later, TCR association rates were found to vary by HLA locus, highest for DRB1 and lowest for HLA-C.

The V call is TRBV11-2, the J call TRBJ2-5; a possible D gene is TRBD1 (8 bases). The sequencing input was PBMCs. The clonotype comes from a man aged 45-65 years in good health and CMV-seropositive. CDR3 coding DNA: TGTGCCAGCAGCAGATACAGGGGGGGGGAGACCCAGTACTTC. Translated, it gives CASSRYRGGETQYF. The variable domain in full, completed from reference TRBV11-2 and TRBJ2-5, reads EAGVAQSPRYKIIEKRQSVAFWCNPISGHATLYWYQQILGQGPKLLIQFQNNGVVDDSQLPKDRFSAERLKGVDSTLKIQPAKLEDSAVYLCASSRYRGGETQYFGPGTRLLVL.